These 6 T cell receptor beta chains originate from one sample sequenced in a study of shared clonotypes between healthy human individuals. The method was immunoSEQ multiplex PCR; TCRdb's version includes in-frame clones alone and lacks a portion of them. The repertoire holds about 490,000 clones, with approximately 80% as singletons. Sequencing used PBMCs. The receptor source for this set is a woman aged 40-49 years in good health. Some clones in this sample may be carry-over from other donors' samples.

The V gene is TRBV18, the J gene TRBJ2-5; TRBD1 matches 9 bases. Germline-derived CDR1 and CDR2 are KGHSH and LQKENI. The CDR3 has 12 amino acids. J was trimmed by 5 bases and V by 8 bases; bases with no gene match: 3. The chain's CDR3 is CASRTGDETQYF. CDR3 in DNA: TGTGCCAGCCGGACAGGGGACGAGACCCAGTACTTC.

In this sample, this clone turned up once. V usage is TRBV6-5 and J usage is TRBJ2-7; D uncertain. With 4 bases removed from V and 2 bases from J, the gap between germline ends came to 15 bases. The CDR3 loop spans 15 amino acids. The germline V gene encodes CDR1 MNHEY and CDR2 SVGAGI. The CDR3 is CASSSPTGVAYEQYF. CDR3 bases: TGTGCCAGCAGTTCCCCCACTGGGGTAGCCTACGAGCAGTACTTC.

Details on this clone: A single base separates this from a much larger clone, so it may be a read error. This chain links TRBV9 with TRBJ2-7; tentative D call: TRBD1 (6 bases). Trimming cost V 2 bases and J 6 bases, with 12 bases left between them. This CDR3 has 13 amino acids. Germline V lookup: CDR1 SGDLS, CDR2 YYNGEE. Written as DNA, the CDR3 is TGTGCCAGCAGCGTGAGCAGGGGCAGCGAGCAGTACTTC. Its translation is CASSVSRGSEQYF.

V and J are TRBV7-3 and TRBJ1-1; tentative D call: TRBD1 (5 bases). This CDR3 has 14 amino acids. The V gene lost 4 bases and the J gene lost 5 bases, with 14 bases spanning the gap. CDR1 and CDR2 from the germline V gene are SGHTA and FQGTGA. The CDR3 is CASSSRGSGTEAFF. The CDR3 DNA follows: TGTGCCAGCAGCTCGCGGGGCAGTGGGACTGAAGCTTTCTTT.

There are a few counts of this clone. The chain combines TRBV15 with TRBJ2-6, with no clear D. CDR1 and CDR2 from the germline V gene are LNHNV and YYDKDF (reference sequence). The CDR3 consists of 13 residues. V was clipped by 8 bases and J by 4 bases, with 9 bases between them. The CDR3, as DNA: TGTGCCACCGAGAGACGGGGGGCCAACGTCCTGACTTTC. It specifies CATERRGANVLTF. The full variable domain, completed using reference TRBV15 and TRBJ2-6, is DAMVIQNPRYQVTQFGKPVTLSCSQTLNHNVMYWYQQKSSQAPKLLFHYYDKDFNNEADTPDNFQSRRPNTSFCFLDIRSPGLGDTAMYLCATERRGANVLTFGAGSRLTVL.

This clone was counted a few times. Other DNA sequences in the sample encode the same CDR3. The chain carries TRBV2 and TRBJ2-1; D is uncertain. Germline V lookup: CDR1 SNHLY, CDR2 FYNNEI. This CDR3 has 11 residues. V lost 6 bases and J 4 bases, leaving 4 bases between the germline ends. In DNA form, the CDR3 reads TGTGCCAGCAGGTCATACAATGAGCAGTTCTTC. Translating it yields CASRSYNEQFF.